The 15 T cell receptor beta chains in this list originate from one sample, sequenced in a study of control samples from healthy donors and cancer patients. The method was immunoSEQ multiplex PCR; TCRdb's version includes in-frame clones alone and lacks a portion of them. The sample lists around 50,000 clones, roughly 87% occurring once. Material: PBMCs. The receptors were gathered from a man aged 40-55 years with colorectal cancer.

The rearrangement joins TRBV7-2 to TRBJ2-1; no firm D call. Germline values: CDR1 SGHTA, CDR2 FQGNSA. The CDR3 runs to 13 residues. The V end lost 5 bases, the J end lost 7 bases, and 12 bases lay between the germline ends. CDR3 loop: CASSPPGVNEQFF. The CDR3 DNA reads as TGTGCCAGCAGCCCACCTGGGGTAAATGAGCAGTTCTTC. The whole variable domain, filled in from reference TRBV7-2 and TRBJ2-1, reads GAGVSQSPSNKVTEKGKDVELRCDPISGHTALYWYRQSLGQGLEFLIYFQGNSAPDKSGLPSDRFSAERTGGSVSTLTIQRTQQEDSAVYLCASSPPGVNEQFFGPGTRLTVL.

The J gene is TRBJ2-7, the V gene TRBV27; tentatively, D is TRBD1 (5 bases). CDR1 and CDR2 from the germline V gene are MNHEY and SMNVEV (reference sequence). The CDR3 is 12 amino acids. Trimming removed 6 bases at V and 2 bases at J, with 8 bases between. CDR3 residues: CASSQGTYEQYF. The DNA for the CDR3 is TGTGCCAGCAGCCAGGGAACCTACGAGCAGTACTTC.

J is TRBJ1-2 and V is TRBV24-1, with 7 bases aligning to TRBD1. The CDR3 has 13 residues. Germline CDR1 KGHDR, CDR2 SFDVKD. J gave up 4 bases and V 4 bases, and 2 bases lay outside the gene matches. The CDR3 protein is CATSEGTAYGYTF. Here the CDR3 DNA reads TGTGCCACCAGTGAGGGGACAGCCTATGGCTACACCTTC.

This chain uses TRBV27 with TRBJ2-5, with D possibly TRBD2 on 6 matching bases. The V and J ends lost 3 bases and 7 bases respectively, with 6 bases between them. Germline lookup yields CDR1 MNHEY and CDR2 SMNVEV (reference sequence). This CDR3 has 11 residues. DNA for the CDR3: TGTGCCAGCAGTTTTAGCGGGACCCAGTACTTC. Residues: CASSFSGTQYF.

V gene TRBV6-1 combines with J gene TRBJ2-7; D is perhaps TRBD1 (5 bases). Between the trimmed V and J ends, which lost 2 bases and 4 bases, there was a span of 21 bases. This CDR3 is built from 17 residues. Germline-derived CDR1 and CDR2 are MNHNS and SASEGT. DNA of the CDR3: TGTGCCAGCAGTGAAAGGGGCCAGCGACTCTTGGGGTACGAGCAGTACTTC. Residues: CASSERGQRLLGYEQYF.

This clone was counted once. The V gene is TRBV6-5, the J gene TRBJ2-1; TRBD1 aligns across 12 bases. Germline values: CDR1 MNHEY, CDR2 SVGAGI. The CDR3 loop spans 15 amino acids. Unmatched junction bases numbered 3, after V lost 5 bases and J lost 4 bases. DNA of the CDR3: TGTGCCAGCAGTCGGGACAGGGGGCCGTACAATGAGCAGTTCTTC. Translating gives CASSRDRGPYNEQFF.

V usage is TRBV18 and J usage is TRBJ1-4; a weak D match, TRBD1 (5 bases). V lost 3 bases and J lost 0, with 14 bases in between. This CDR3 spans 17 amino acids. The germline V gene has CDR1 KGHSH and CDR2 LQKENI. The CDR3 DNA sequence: TGTGCCAGCTCACCTCTTCCGACAGATGCAACTAATGAAAAACTGTTTTTT. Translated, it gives CASSPLPTDATNEKLFF.

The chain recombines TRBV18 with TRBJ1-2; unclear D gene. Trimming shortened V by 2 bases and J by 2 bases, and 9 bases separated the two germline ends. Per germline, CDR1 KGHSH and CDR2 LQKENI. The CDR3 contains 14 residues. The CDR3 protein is CASSPELLNYGYTF. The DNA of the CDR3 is TGTGCCAGCTCACCAGAGCTCCTAAACTATGGCTACACCTTC. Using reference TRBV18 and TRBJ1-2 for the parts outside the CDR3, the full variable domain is NAGVMQNPRHLVRRRGQEARLRCSPMKGHSHVYWYRQLPEEGLKFMVYLQKENIIDESGMPKERFSAEFPKEGPSILRIQQVVRGDSAAYFCASSPELLNYGYTFGSGTRLTVV.

The CDR3 nucleotides read TGTGCCAGTAGTATAGTTAGACGGGGAGGTAGGAACAATGAGCAGTTCTTC. The encoded protein is CASSIVRRGGRNNEQFF. The V gene is TRBV19, the J gene TRBJ2-1, with D tentatively TRBD2 (6 bases). CDR3 length: 17 amino acids. The V end lost 1 base, the J end lost 5 bases, and 18 bases lay between the germline ends. The germline V gene encodes CDR1 LNHDA and CDR2 SQIVND (reference sequence).

Here the CDR3 reads CSVGGTGGTEAFF. DNA for the CDR3: TGCAGCGTTGGGGGGACAGGCGGCACTGAAGCTTTCTTT. The chain combines TRBV29-1 with TRBJ1-1; 8 bases are shared with TRBD1. The length of the CDR3 is 13 residues. Trimming took 4 bases from V and 4 from J; bases not matched to a gene: 5. CDR1 SQVTM and CDR2 ANQGSEA come from the germline V gene. Combining the CDR3 with reference TRBV29-1 and TRBJ1-1 gives the whole variable domain SAVISQKPSRDICQRGTSLTIQCQVDSQVTMMFWYRQQPGQSLTLIATANQGSEATYESGFVIDKFPISRPNLTFSTLTVSNMSPEDSSIYLCSVGGTGGTEAFFGQGTRLTVV.

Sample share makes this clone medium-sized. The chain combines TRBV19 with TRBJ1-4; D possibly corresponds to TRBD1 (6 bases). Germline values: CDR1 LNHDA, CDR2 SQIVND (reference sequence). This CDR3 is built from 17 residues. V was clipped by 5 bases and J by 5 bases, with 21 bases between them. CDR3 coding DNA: TGTGCCAGTAGTGACCCTCGGTTATGGGGGACAAATGAAAAACTGTTTTTT. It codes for CASSDPRLWGTNEKLFF.

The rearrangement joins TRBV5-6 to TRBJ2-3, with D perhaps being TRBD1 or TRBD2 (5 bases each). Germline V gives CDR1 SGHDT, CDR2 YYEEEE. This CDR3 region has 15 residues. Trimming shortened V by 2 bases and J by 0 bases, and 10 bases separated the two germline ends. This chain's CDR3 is CASSFPGASTDTQYF. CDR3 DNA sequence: TGTGCCAGCAGCTTTCCCGGGGCTAGCACAGATACGCAGTATTTT.

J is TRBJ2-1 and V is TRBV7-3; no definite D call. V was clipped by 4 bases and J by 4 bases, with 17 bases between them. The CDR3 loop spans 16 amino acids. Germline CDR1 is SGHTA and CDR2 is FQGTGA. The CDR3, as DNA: TGTGCCAGCAGCTCCCCCGACCCGATGGGTTACAATGAGCAGTTCTTC. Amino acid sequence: CASSSPDPMGYNEQFF. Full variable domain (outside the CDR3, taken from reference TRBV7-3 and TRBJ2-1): GAGVSQTPSNKVTEKGKYVELRCDPISGHTALYWYRQSLGQGPEFLIYFQGTGAADDSGLPNDRFFAVRPEGSVSTLKIQRTERGDSAVYLCASSSPDPMGYNEQFFGPGTRLTVL.

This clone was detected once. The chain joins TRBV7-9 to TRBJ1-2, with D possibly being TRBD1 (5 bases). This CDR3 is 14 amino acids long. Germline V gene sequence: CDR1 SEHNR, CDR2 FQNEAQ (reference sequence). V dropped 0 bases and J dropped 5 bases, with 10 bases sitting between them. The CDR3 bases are TGTGCCAGCAGCTTAGCCGGGACGGATTATGGCTACACCTTC. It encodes CASSLAGTDYGYTF.

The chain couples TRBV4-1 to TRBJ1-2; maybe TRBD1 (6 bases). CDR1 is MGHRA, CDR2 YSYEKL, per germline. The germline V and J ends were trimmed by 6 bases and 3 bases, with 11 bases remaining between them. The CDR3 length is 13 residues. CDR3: CASSPDRDYGYTF. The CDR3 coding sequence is TGCGCCAGCAGTCCGGACAGAGACTATGGCTACACCTTC.